The entry below describes one T cell receptor (beta chain). Measured with immunoSEQ multiplex PCR; TCRdb has only the in-frame clones, and not every one. This repertoire shows approximately 130,000 clones, around four fifths found once; its top ten account for over 10%. The sample comes from a study of blood T cell repertoires in COVID-19. The junction had 12 bases not matched to a gene; V was cut back by 10 bases and J by 7 bases. This CDR3 is built from 13 residues. Germline V gene data show CDR1 as SGHDT and CDR2 as YYEEEE. The origin of this receptor is a human donor in a cohort sampled during active COVID-19. The specimen was peripheral blood. The chain carries TRBV5-6 and TRBJ2-3; 7 nucleotides match TRBD2. The CDR3 nucleotides are TGTGCCTCAAGCGGGGTGTCAGTTTATACGCAGTATTTT. This gives the protein CASSGVSVYTQYF.